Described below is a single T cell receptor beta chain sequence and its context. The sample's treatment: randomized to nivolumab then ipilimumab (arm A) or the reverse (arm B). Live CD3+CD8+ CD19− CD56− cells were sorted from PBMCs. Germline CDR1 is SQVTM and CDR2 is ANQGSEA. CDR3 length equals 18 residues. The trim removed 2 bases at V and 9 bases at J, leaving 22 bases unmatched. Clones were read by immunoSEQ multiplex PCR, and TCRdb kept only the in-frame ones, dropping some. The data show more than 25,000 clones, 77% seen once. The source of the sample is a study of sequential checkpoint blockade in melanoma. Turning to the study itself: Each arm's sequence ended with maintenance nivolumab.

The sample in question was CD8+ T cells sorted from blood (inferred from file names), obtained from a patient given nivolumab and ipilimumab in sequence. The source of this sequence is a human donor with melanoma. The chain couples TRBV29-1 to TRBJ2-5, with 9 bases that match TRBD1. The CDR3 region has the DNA TGCAGCGTTGAAATGAGCACACCCGGGACAGGGCCCGGGTATGCCCAGTACTTC. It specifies CSVEMSTPGTGPGYAQYF.